This T cell receptor beta chain was documented in a study of response to subunit inactivated influenza vaccine. Study-wide results and limits: New T cells are recruited in small numbers by each seasonal influenza vaccination, according to the authors' suggestion.

MiXCR, run by TCRdb on the RT-PCR reads, gives a single entry per CDR3 protein. The data show about 520,000 distinct CDR3 sequences, about 25% seen once. Germline V lookup: CDR1 MNHNS, CDR2 SASEGT. The CDR3 has 13 residues. J lost 6 bases, V lost 6 bases, and 6 bases had no gene match. This clonotype was recorded many times. The target antigen is unknown. The sequences come from CD4+ T cells sorted from PBMCs, collected 5 days after vaccination. V and J are TRBV6-1 and TRBJ2-7, with 9 bases lining up with TRBD1. The origin of this receptor is a man aged 45-60 years who received an inactivated influenza vaccine. Here the CDR3 reads CASSSGTGSEQYF. In DNA, the CDR3 is TGTGCCAGCAGCTCTGGGACAGGGAGCGAGCAGTACTTC.